This is a list of T cell receptor beta chains from one sample in a study of shared clonotypes between healthy human individuals. The repertoire was sequenced with immunoSEQ multiplex PCR; TCRdb's copy has only in-frame clones and lacks some. Here the sample spans approximately 1,000,000 clones, approximately 78% being singletons. The specimen was memory CD4+ T cells from PBMCs. The receptors were sampled from a man between 18 and 29 years old in good health. Some clones in this sample may be carry-over from other donors' samples. CDR3s include the opening cysteine and the closing phenylalanine or tryptophan. The D gene is left open where the match is weak. Where a row states a size, it is once, few, many or the class of an expanded clone; other rows omit it.

many	TRBJ1-1	TRBV30	.	CARALTSGATEAFF	TGTGCCCGAGCATTAACCTCAGGGGCCACTGAAGCTTTCTTT
.	TRBJ2-7	TRBV10-3	TRBD2	CASGDYHEQYF	TGTGCCTCGGGGGACTACCACGAGCAGTACTTC
.	TRBJ1-1	TRBV5-4	.	CASSPTGTPNTEAFF	TGTGCCAGCAGCCCCACCGGGACACCGAACACTGAAGCTTTCTTT
.	TRBJ2-3	TRBV19	.	CASSTSGGRDTQYF	TGTGCCAGTAGTACTTCAGGGGGGCGAGATACGCAGTATTTT
.	TRBJ2-5	TRBV5-8	.	CASRPTGTHQETQYF	TGTGCCAGCAGACCTACCGGGACACACCAAGAGACCCAGTACTTC
.	TRBJ1-3	TRBV29-1	.	CSVRTGGNTIYF	TGCAGCGTCCGGACGGGGGGAAACACCATATATTTT
.	TRBJ2-1	TRBV29-1	.	CSVAPVYNEQFF	TGCAGCGTGGCCCCGGTTTATAATGAGCAGTTCTTC
.	TRBJ1-5	TRBV28	.	CALGSLSNQPQHF	TGTGCCCTAGGATCGCTTAGCAATCAGCCCCAGCATTTT
.	TRBJ2-5	TRBV5-1	TRBD1	CASTFTGVNQETQYF	TGCGCCAGCACTTTTACAGGGGTAAACCAAGAGACCCAGTACTTC
.	TRBJ2-1	TRBV11-2	TRBD2	CASSLVLAGDYNEQFF	TGTGCCAGCAGCTTAGTACTAGCGGGTGACTACAATGAGCAGTTCTTC
.	TRBJ2-1	TRBV2	.	CASSKEGAGNEQFF	TGTGCCAGCTCCAAGGAGGGGGCGGGGAATGAGCAGTTCTTC
.	TRBJ2-1	TRBV29-1	.	CSVGVASQGEQFF	TGCAGCGTTGGGGTGGCCTCCCAGGGGGAGCAGTTCTTC
.	TRBJ2-3	TRBV28	TRBD2	CASSLAGEADTQYF	TGTGCCAGCAGCCTAGCGGGAGAAGCAGATACGCAGTATTTT
.	TRBJ2-2	TRBV7-8	.	CASSLGLEGSGELFF	TGTGCCAGCAGCTTAGGTCTTGAAGGGTCTGGGGAGCTGTTTTTT
few	TRBJ2-2	TRBV5-1	.	CASSPGVVDWDTGELFF	TGCGCCAGCAGCCCAGGGGTTGTGGACTGGGACACCGGGGAGCTGTTTTTT
once	TRBJ1-4	TRBV5-1	.	CASSPGRSGIEKLFF	TGCGCCAGCAGCCCGGGACGGTCAGGGATTGAAAAACTGTTTTTT
.	TRBJ2-7	TRBV11-2	.	CASSSLVGAYEQYF	TGTGCCAGCAGCTCCCTAGTGGGAGCCTACGAGCAGTACTTC
.	TRBJ1-2	TRBV15	.	CATSRPTGPSNYGYTF	TGTGCCACCAGCAGACCCACGGGACCTTCTAACTATGGCTACACCTTC
.	TRBJ2-4	TRBV6-5	.	CASSPSAGGNIQYF	TGTGCCAGCAGCCCTTCGGCAGGAGGGAACATTCAGTACTTC
once	TRBJ1-5	TRBV5-1	TRBD1	CASSPGTGSGRNQPQHF	TGCGCCAGCAGCCCCGGGACAGGGAGTGGGCGCAATCAGCCCCAGCATTTT
.	TRBJ2-5	TRBV11-3	TRBD2	CASSDGLAGETQYF	TGTGCCAGCAGCGACGGACTAGCGGGAGAGACCCAGTACTTC
.	TRBJ2-5	TRBV9	TRBD1	CASSVGAGQGQETQYF	TGTGCCAGCAGCGTAGGTGCGGGACAGGGACAAGAGACCCAGTACTTC
.	TRBJ1-2	TRBV30	.	CAWSGGLYGGYTF	TGTGCCTGGAGTGGTGGGCTGTATGGGGGCTACACCTTC
.	TRBJ1-3	TRBV11-2	.	CASSKGTPSGNTIYF	TGTGCCAGCAGCAAAGGGACACCCTCTGGAAACACCATATATTTT
.	TRBJ2-1	TRBV5-4	TRBD2	CASRLLAGGPDEQFF	TGTGCCAGCAGATTGCTAGCGGGAGGGCCGGATGAGCAGTTCTTC
.	TRBJ1-2	TRBV4-1	.	CASSQVQGHGYTF	TGCGCCAGCAGCCAAGTACAGGGTCATGGCTACACCTTC
.	TRBJ2-3	TRBV18	TRBD1	CASSKFNQGADTQYF	TGTGCCAGCTCAAAATTCAATCAGGGGGCTGATACGCAGTATTTT
.	TRBJ2-7	TRBV5-1	.	CASSLGGSSYEQYF	TGCGCCAGCAGCCTAGGCGGAAGCTCCTACGAGCAGTACTTC
.	TRBJ1-1	TRBV15	TRBD1	CATSSNRGGTEAFF	TGTGCCACCAGCAGTAACAGGGGGGGCACTGAAGCTTTCTTT
few	TRBJ1-5	TRBV5-1	TRBD1	CASSPTGAGGQPQHF	TGCGCCAGCAGCCCCACAGGGGCGGGAGGGCAGCCCCAGCATTTT
few	TRBJ2-7	TRBV27	.	CASSLGGRSYEQYF	TGTGCCAGCAGCCTTGGGGGCCGCTCCTACGAGCAGTACTTC
.	TRBJ2-1	TRBV30	.	CAWAPLGASDEQFF	TGTGCCTGGGCCCCTTTAGGGGCGTCTGATGAGCAGTTCTTC
.	TRBJ2-2	TRBV6-5	TRBD2	CASSYSGPRGAGELFF	TGTGCCAGCAGTTATTCCGGGCCCCGGGGGGCCGGGGAGCTGTTTTTT
.	TRBJ1-1	TRBV5-6	TRBD1	CASRGQGFMNTEAFF	TGTGCCAGCAGGGGACAGGGGTTCATGAACACTGAAGCTTTCTTT
.	TRBJ2-7	TRBV11-2	.	CASSFSGASYEQYF	TGTGCCAGCAGCTTTTCAGGGGCGAGCTACGAGCAGTACTTC
.	TRBJ2-5	TRBV25-1	TRBD2	CASSGSGTSEETQYF	TGTGCCAGCAGTGGATCCGGGACTAGCGAAGAGACCCAGTACTTC
.	TRBJ2-2	TRBV7-7	.	CASSSVETGELFF	TGTGCCAGCAGCTCTGTAGAAACCGGGGAGCTGTTTTTT
.	TRBJ2-5	TRBV29-1	.	CSVEGLGKETQYF	TGCAGCGTTGAAGGACTAGGGAAGGAGACCCAGTACTTC
.	TRBJ2-3	TRBV5-8	.	CASSLVGVGTDTQYF	TGTGCCAGCAGCTTGGTGGGGGTAGGCACAGATACGCAGTATTTT
.	TRBJ1-1	TRBV4-2	TRBD1	CASSQDYRGGANTEAFF	TGTGCCAGCAGCCAAGATTACAGGGGAGGGGCGAACACTGAAGCTTTCTTT
.	TRBJ2-4	TRBV5-1	TRBD2	CASSFASGTENIQYF	TGCGCCAGCAGCTTCGCTAGCGGGACAGAAAACATTCAGTACTTC
few	TRBJ2-2	TRBV18	.	CASSGGMNTGELFF	TGTGCCAGCTCGGGCGGGATGAACACCGGGGAGCTGTTTTTT
once	TRBJ2-1	TRBV28	.	CASSGTGGAYNEQFF	TGTGCCAGCAGCGGAACAGGGGGGGCCTACAATGAGCAGTTCTTC
.	TRBJ2-1	TRBV9	TRBD1	CASSSTGGSYNEQFF	TGTGCCAGCAGCTCAACAGGGGGTTCCTACAATGAGCAGTTCTTC
once	TRBJ2-7	TRBV5-4	.	CASSLDLLSYEQYF	TGTGCCAGCAGCTTGGACCTACTTAGTTACGAGCAGTACTTC
.	TRBJ2-4	TRBV5-1	TRBD2	CASSPVPLGSGIVQYF	TGCGCCAGCAGCCCAGTCCCCTTGGGGAGCGGGATCGTTCAGTACTTC
.	TRBJ2-7	TRBV18	.	CASSPDLLGEQYF	TGTGCCAGCTCACCGGACTTATTAGGCGAGCAGTACTTC
.	TRBJ2-7	TRBV11-3	TRBD2	CASSLGTGGSWNEQYF	TGTGCCAGCAGCTTAGGAACGGGCGGGAGCTGGAACGAGCAGTACTTC